These 9 T cell receptor beta chains came from one sample sequenced in a study of shared clonotypes between healthy human individuals. The data were produced by immunoSEQ multiplex PCR, yet TCRdb's version contains in-frame clones alone and is incomplete. The sample shows more than 850,000 clones, approximately 80% of them seen only once. The material sequenced was memory CD4+ T cells from PBMCs. The subset here: CD45RA-negative fraction. All receptors derive from a man between 18 and 29 years old in good health. Some clones in this sample may be carry-over from other donors' samples.

This chain uses TRBV5-1 with TRBJ2-1, with D hard to call. CDR1 SGHRS and CDR2 YFSETQ come from the germline V gene. This CDR3 is 13 amino acids long. V shed 7 bases and J shed 6 bases, with 14 bases lying between them. CDR3 DNA sequence: TGCGCCAGCGGCCCGGGCGGCATCAATGAGCAGTTCTTC. Translated, it gives CASGPGGINEQFF.

The chain couples TRBV30 to TRBJ2-1; 8 bases are shared with TRBD1. The trim removed 3 bases at V and 1 base at J, leaving 11 bases unmatched. Germline CDR1 GTSNPN, CDR2 SVGIG (reference sequence). The CDR3 is 17 residues long. Here the CDR3 DNA reads TGTGCCTGGAGCCTTGACAGGGGCCTAATTTCCTACAATGAGCAGTTCTTC. Amino acids: CAWSLDRGLISYNEQFF.

This chain uses TRBV9 with TRBJ1-1; 7 bases map to TRBD1. J lost 4 bases, V lost 3 bases, and 3 bases had no gene match. The CDR3 is made up of 13 amino acids. The germline gives CDR1 SGDLS, CDR2 YYNGEE. This CDR3 reads CASSAAGGTEAFF. The DNA of the CDR3 is TGTGCCAGCAGCGCGGCAGGGGGCACTGAAGCTTTCTTT.

The chain joins TRBV30 to TRBJ2-4, with D perhaps given as TRBD1 or TRBD2 (6 bases each). The CDR3 spans 17 residues. Trimming removed 7 bases from V and 5 bases from J, with 27 bases in between. Germline V gene data show CDR1 as GTSNPN and CDR2 as SVGIG (reference sequence). The CDR3 is CASLPGLPRGVQNIQYF. The CDR3 nucleotides are TGTGCCTCCCTCCCGGGACTCCCAAGGGGGGTTCAAAACATTCAGTACTTC.

This chain links TRBV27 with TRBJ1-4; maybe TRBD1 (5 bases). CDR1 and CDR2 from the germline V gene are MNHEY and SMNVEV (reference sequence). The CDR3 consists of 15 residues. Trimming took 3 bases from V and 7 from J, leaving 15 bases between them. The CDR3 coding sequence is TGTGCCAGCAGTTTGAATGGGGACTTGCCTGAAAAACTGTTTTTT. As protein: CASSLNGDLPEKLFF.

This rearrangement joins TRBV4-2 to TRBJ2-1; D is unclear. The length of the CDR3 is 15 residues. Trimming took off 0 bases at V and 3 bases at J, with 9 bases between the two ends. Germline-derived CDR1 and CDR2 are LGHNA and YNFKEQ. For the CDR3, the DNA is TGTGCCAGCAGCCAAGATGAAAGCTTCTACAATGAGCAGTTCTTC. This translates into CASSQDESFYNEQFF.

The chain has TRBV4-3 and TRBJ1-5; D possibly corresponds to TRBD1 (5 bases). This CDR3 contains 14 residues. Germline lookup yields CDR1 LGHNA and CDR2 YSLEER. V gave up 4 bases and J gave up 4 bases, with 11 bases separating them. CDR3 amino acids: CASSRGLLNQPQHF. CDR3 coding DNA: TGCGCCAGCAGCCGGGGACTTCTTAATCAGCCCCAGCATTTT.

The chain has TRBV2 and TRBJ2-7, with 13 nucleotides matching TRBD2. The CDR3 is 20 residues long. Germline lookup yields CDR1 SNHLY and CDR2 FYNNEI. Trimming removed 6 bases from V and 3 bases from J; junction bases left unmatched: 20. The CDR3 sequence is CASRVGRGLAGQKQGYEQYF. The CDR3 region has the DNA TGTGCCAGCAGAGTTGGGAGGGGACTAGCGGGACAAAAACAAGGCTACGAGCAGTACTTC. The full variable domain, completed using reference TRBV2 and TRBJ2-7, is EPEVTQTPSHQVTQMGQEVILRCVPISNHLYFYWYRQILGQKVEFLVSFYNNEISEKSEIFDDQFSVERPDGSNFTLKIRSTKLEDSAMYFCASRVGRGLAGQKQGYEQYFGPGTRLTVT.

Only a few counts were recorded for this clone. A single base separates this from a much larger clone, so it may be a read error. The rearrangement uses TRBV5-8 and TRBJ1-5; D call uncertain. Trimming removed 0 bases from V and 3 bases from J, with 1 base in between. The germline V gene has CDR1 SGHTS and CDR2 YDEGEE. The CDR3 runs to 12 residues. CDR3 sequence (DNA): TGTGCCAGCAGCTTGGCCAATCAGCCCCAGCATTTT. Protein sequence: CASSLANQPQHF.